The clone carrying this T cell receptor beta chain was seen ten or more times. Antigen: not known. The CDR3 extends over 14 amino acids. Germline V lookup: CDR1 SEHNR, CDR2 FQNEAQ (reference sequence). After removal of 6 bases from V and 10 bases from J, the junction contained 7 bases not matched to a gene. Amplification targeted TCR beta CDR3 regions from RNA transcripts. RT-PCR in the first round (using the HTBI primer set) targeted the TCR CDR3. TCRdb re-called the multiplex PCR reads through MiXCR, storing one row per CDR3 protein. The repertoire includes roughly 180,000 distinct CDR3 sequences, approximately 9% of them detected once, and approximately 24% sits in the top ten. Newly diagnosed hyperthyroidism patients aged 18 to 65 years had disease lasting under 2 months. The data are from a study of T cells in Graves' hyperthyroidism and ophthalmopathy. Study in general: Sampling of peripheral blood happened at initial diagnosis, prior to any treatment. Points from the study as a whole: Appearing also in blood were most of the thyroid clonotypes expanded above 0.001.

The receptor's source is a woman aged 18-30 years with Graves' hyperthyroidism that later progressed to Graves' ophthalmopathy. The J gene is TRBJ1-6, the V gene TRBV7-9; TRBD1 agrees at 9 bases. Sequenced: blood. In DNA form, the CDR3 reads TGTGCCAGCAGTAGAACAGGGGGCGAATCACCCCTCCACTTT. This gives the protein CASSRTGGESPLHF.